The 32 T cell receptor beta chains reported below all come from one sample, sequenced in a study of T cell clonality in common variable immunodeficiency. Here immunoSEQ multiplex PCR was the method, and the copy in TCRdb shows in-frame clones only, minus some. In total the sample includes approximately 50,000 clones, none of them seen once. Sequences were obtained from peripheral blood mononuclear cells. The receptors shown here come from a person between 18 and 75 years old in good health.

This clone was counted ten times or more. The CDR3 is cut off 3 residues early in the read; its end comes from the germline J gene. V usage is TRBV20-1 and J usage is TRBJ2-3, with TRBD2 matching over 12 bases. The CDR3 contains 15 residues. J gave up 4 bases and V 6 bases, and 8 bases lay outside the gene matches. In germline, CDR1 is DFQATT, CDR2 SNEGSKA (reference sequence). The CDR3 sequence: CSAQTSGSEADTQYF. The CDR3 DNA, read in part, is TGCAGTGCCCAGACTAGCGGGAGTGAAGCAGATACG.

This clone was recorded many times. Read coverage stops 3 residues before the CDR3 terminus; the germline J gene supplies the remainder. The rearrangement joins TRBV7-9 to TRBJ2-1, with 9 bases matching TRBD1. Trimming at V came to 5 bases and at J to 7 bases, leaving 6 bases not matched to a gene. Germline V gene data show CDR1 as SEHNR and CDR2 as FQNEAQ (reference sequence). This CDR3 contains 14 residues. The CDR3 region is CASSHTGTGNEQFF. CDR3 DNA, as far as it was read: TGTGCCAGCAGCCATACCGGGACAGGGAATGAG. The full variable domain, completed using reference TRBV7-9 and TRBJ2-1, is DTGVSQNPRHKITKRGQNVTFRCDPISEHNRLYWYRQTLGQGPEFLTYFQNEAQLEKSRLLSDRFSAERPKGSFSTLEIQRTEQGDSAMYLCASSHTGTGNEQFFGPGTRLTVL.

This clone was recorded many times. The CDR3 end falls 3 residues outside the read, so it is completed with the germline J gene. The chain carries TRBV5-1 and TRBJ1-2; 8 bases match TRBD1. Trimming at V came to 4 bases and at J to 4 bases, leaving 6 bases not matched to a gene. This CDR3 has 14 residues. Germline values: CDR1 SGHRS, CDR2 YFSETQ. The DNA read from the CDR3 is TGCGCCAGCAGCGATCACAGGGGGAGCTATGGC. Translation: CASSDHRGSYG. The full CDR3 protein is CASSDHRGSYGYTF.

This clone came up a few times. Read coverage stops 3 residues before the CDR3 terminus; the germline J gene supplies the remainder. This chain uses TRBV20-1 with TRBJ1-5; 9 bases are a match to TRBD1. Germline assignment: CDR1 DFQATT and CDR2 SNEGSKA (reference sequence). Losses at the gene ends were 5 bases for V and 7 bases for J; bases not matched to a gene: 9. The CDR3 is 14 residues long. The sequenced part of the CDR3 DNA is TGCAGTGCTGGGATTACAGGGGGCAGGCAGCCC. Protein: CSAGITGGRQP. The entire CDR3 is CSAGITGGRQPQHF.

This clone has at least ten counts. The CDR3 end is not reached by the read, which stops 3 residues before it; the germline J gene fills it in. The rearrangement joins TRBV30 to TRBJ2-7; D is ambiguous. V gave up 3 bases and J gave up 3 bases, with 9 bases separating them. CDR3 size: 12 residues. CDR1 and CDR2 (germline): GTSNPN, SVGIG (reference sequence). The CDR3 bases that were read are TGTGCCTGGAGCCCCAGGAACTACGAG. It is translated as CAWSPRNYE. From start to end, the CDR3 is CAWSPRNYEQYF.

Turning to this clone: The read ends 3 residues shy of where the CDR3 ends; the end is completed using the germline J gene. The chain couples TRBV2 to TRBJ2-3; D perhaps matches TRBD1 (6 bases). CDR3 length: 14 amino acids. Germline CDR1 SNHLY, CDR2 FYNNEI. The DNA read from the CDR3 is TGTGCCAGCAGTGAGGGCAGGGGCGCTCAGCCG. Translated, it gives CASSEGRGAQP. The whole CDR3 protein is CASSEGRGAQPQYF. The whole variable domain, filled in from reference TRBV2 and TRBJ2-3, reads EPEVTQTPSHQVTQMGQEVILRCVPISNHLYFYWYRQILGQKVEFLVSFYNNEISEKSEIFDDQFSVERPDGSNFTLKIRSTKLEDSAMYFCASSEGRGAQPQYFGPGTRLTVL.

This clone was counted many times. The CDR3: CASSLDRVETQYF. The CDR3 bases that were read are TGTGCCAGCAGCTTAGACAGGGTCGAGACC. The V gene is TRBV11-2, the J gene TRBJ2-5, with a possible D match to TRBD1 (5 bases). The CDR3 is cut off 3 residues early in the read; its end comes from the germline J gene. Trimming removed 0 bases at V and 5 bases at J, with 7 bases between. Germline assignment: CDR1 SGHAT and CDR2 FQNNGV. The CDR3 extends over 13 amino acids.

In this sample, this clone turned up many times. The read terminates 3 residues ahead of where the CDR3 ends, so the germline J gene completes it. The chain recombines TRBV7-9 with TRBJ2-2; TRBD2 agrees at 10 bases. The CDR3 is made up of 15 amino acids. Germline CDR1 reads SEHNR; CDR2 reads FQNEAQ (reference sequence). The trim removed 7 bases at V and 2 bases at J, leaving 4 bases unmatched. CDR3: CASTQRGGNTGELFF. Partial CDR3 DNA: TGTGCCAGCACCCAGCGGGGGGGAAACACCGGGGAG.

With regard to this clone: The missing CDR3 end, 3 residues past where the read stops, is filled in from the germline J gene. The chain carries TRBV7-7 and TRBJ2-3; 8 bases line up with TRBD1. Per the germline V gene, CDR1 is SSHAT and CDR2 is FNYEAQ (reference sequence). With V trimmed by 5 bases and J by 3 bases, 10 bases remained unmatched. The CDR3 runs 16 residues. CDR3 region: CASSPVRGRVTDTQYF. The CDR3 bases that were read are TGTGCCAGCAGCCCCGTCAGGGGGCGCGTAACAGATACG. The whole variable domain, filled in from reference TRBV7-7 and TRBJ2-3, reads GAGVSQSPRYKVTKRGQDVTLRCDPISSHATLYWYQQALGQGPEFLTYFNYEAQPDKSGLPSDRFSAERPEGSISTLTIQRTEQRDSAMYRCASSPVRGRVTDTQYFGPGTRLTVL.

Ten or more counts support this clone. The CDR3 goes on 3 residues after the read ends, and that part is filled in from the germline J gene. The gene calls are TRBV7-2 and TRBJ1-2; D call uncertain. CDR1 is SGHTA, CDR2 FQGNSA, per germline. The length of the CDR3 is 14 residues. With 6 bases removed from V and 5 bases from J, the gap between germline ends came to 16 bases. CDR3 DNA, as far as it was read: TGTGCCAGCAGAAAGGAGGCAGGAGATTATGGC. This translates into CASRKEAGDYG. The entire CDR3 reads CASRKEAGDYGYTF.

This clone has ten or more counts. The CDR3 goes on 3 residues after the read ends, and that part is filled in from the germline J gene. The chain joins TRBV5-1 to TRBJ2-1, with TRBD2 matching 7 bases. This CDR3 region has 13 residues. Trimming took 4 bases from V and 8 from J; bases not matched to a gene: 6. Germline CDR1 is SGHRS and CDR2 is YFSETQ. The CDR3 bases that were read are TGCGCCAGCAGCGACGCGGGAGTGGATGAG. Translating gives CASSDAGVDE. In full, the CDR3 reads CASSDAGVDEQFF. Together with reference TRBV5-1 and TRBJ2-1, the CDR3 gives the full variable domain: KAGVTQTPRYLIKTRGQQVTLSCSPISGHRSVSWYQQTPGQGLQFLFEYFSETQRNKGNFPGRFSGRQFSNSRSEMNVSTLELGDSALYLCASSDAGVDEQFFGPGTRLTVL.

There are a few counts of this clone. The CDR3 is cut off 3 residues early in the read; its end comes from the germline J gene. The chain is built from TRBV19 and TRBJ1-2; possible D gene TRBD1, 6 bases. The CDR3 spans 14 residues. CDR1 is LNHDA and CDR2 is SQIVND in the germline V gene (reference sequence). The CDR3 region is CASSPRDNTYDYTF. The sequenced part of the CDR3 DNA is TGTGCCAGTAGTCCTCGGGACAATACCTACGAC.

In this sample, this clone turned up many times. CDR3 loop: CASSIGHKNTEAFF. The sequenced CDR3 bases are TGTGCCAGTAGTATTGGACATAAGAACACTGAA. The rearrangement joins TRBV19 to TRBJ1-1, with D tentatively TRBD1 (5 bases). From the germline J gene comes the end of the CDR3, since the read stops 3 residues before it. With 3 bases removed from V and 1 base from J, the gap between germline ends came to 9 bases. This CDR3 comprises 14 residues. Germline V gene data show CDR1 as LNHDA and CDR2 as SQIVND (reference sequence).

This clone was seen ten or more times. The covered CDR3 bases are TGCGCCAGCAGTGAGGGACTAGCGGGGAACACCGGGGAG. It encodes CASSEGLAGNTGE. The entire CDR3 sequence reads CASSEGLAGNTGELFF. The V and J genes are TRBV10-1 and TRBJ2-2; TRBD2 matches at 11 bases. The read comes to an end 3 residues before the CDR3 does, leaving the germline J gene to fill in the end. Trimming at V came to 2 bases and at J to 1 base, leaving 0 bases not matched to a gene. This CDR3 spans 16 amino acids. Germline-derived CDR1 and CDR2 are WNHNN and SYGVQD (reference sequence).

This clone was observed many times. The read stops 3 residues short of the end of the CDR3; the missing end is completed from the germline J gene. This chain uses TRBV30 with TRBJ2-5; perhaps TRBD2 as D (6 bases). The CDR3 runs 13 residues. Trimming pared 4 bases from V and 7 bases from J, leaving 16 bases between. CDR1 is GTSNPN and CDR2 is SVGIG in the germline V gene (reference sequence). Here the CDR3 reads CAWTGTGAGTQYF. The DNA read from the CDR3 is TGTGCCTGGACCGGGACTGGGGCGGGGACC. The full variable domain, completed using reference TRBV30 and TRBJ2-5, is SQTIHQWPATLVQPVGSPLSLECTVEGTSNPNLYWYRQAAGRGLQLLFYSVGIGQISSEVPQNLSASRPQDRQFILSSKKLLLSDSGFYLCAWTGTGAGTQYFGPGTRLLVL.

This clone has ten or more counts. Read sequence stops 3 residues before the CDR3 end, and the germline J gene provides the missing end. The chain has TRBV6-4 and TRBJ2-3; D remains unclear. The CDR3 contains 14 residues. Germline-derived CDR1 and CDR2 are MRHNA and SNTAGT. V was shortened by 0 bases and J by 1 base, with 5 bases between the two germline ends. This chain's CDR3 is CASSDSPGTDTQYF. The DNA read from the CDR3 is TGTGCCAGCAGTGACTCCCCGGGCACAGATACG.

This clone was observed at least ten times. The CDR3 end is not reached by the read, which stops 3 residues before it; the germline J gene fills it in. The chain has TRBV6-2 or TRBV6-3 and TRBJ1-4; maybe TRBD1 (5 bases). Per the germline V gene, CDR1 is MNHEY and CDR2 is SVGEGT. V shed 4 bases and J shed 0 bases, with 9 bases lying between them. CDR3 size: 15 residues. The CDR3 bases that were read are TGTGCCAGCAGTTTTCAAGGGGCAACTAATGAAAAA. Protein: CASSFQGATNEK. The entire CDR3 protein is CASSFQGATNEKLFF.

The sample holds many counts of this clone. The CDR3 goes on 3 residues after the read ends, and that part is filled in from the germline J gene. The chain uses TRBV5-6 and TRBJ2-3, with 9 positions matching TRBD1. CDR3 length equals 15 residues. CDR1 and CDR2 (germline): SGHDT, YYEEEE. The sequenced CDR3 bases are TGTGCCAGCAGCTTTCGGGACAGGGCGGGGGAGACG. As protein: CASSFRDRAGET. From start to end, the CDR3 is CASSFRDRAGETQYF.

As regards this clone: The read is 3 residues too short to cover the CDR3 end, so that end is filled in from the germline J gene. The chain links TRBV20-1 to TRBJ1-2; 8 bases are shared with TRBD1. Germline CDR1 is DFQATT and CDR2 is SNEGSKA (reference sequence). The V segment lost 5 bases and the J segment 0 bases; nucleotides outside the gene matches: 5. The CDR3 totals 14 residues. The CDR3 bases that were read are TGCAGTGCTGGACAGGGCGCCTCTAACTATGGC. This codes for CSAGQGASNYG. The CDR3 in full is CSAGQGASNYGYTF.

This clone has at least ten counts. The CDR3 is cut off 3 residues early in the read; its end comes from the germline J gene. The chain couples TRBV5-5 to TRBJ2-3; 9 bases are shared with TRBD1. V shed 2 bases and J 3 bases; nucleotides not matched to a gene: 1. There are 14 residues in the CDR3. Germline V gene data show CDR1 as SGHKS and CDR2 as YYEKEE (reference sequence). The covered CDR3 bases are TGTGCCAGCAGCTTCGGGACAGGGACAGATACG. This codes for CASSFGTGTDT. The complete CDR3 protein is CASSFGTGTDTQYF. The variable domain in full, with the rest retrieved from reference TRBV5-5 and TRBJ2-3, is DAGVTQSPTHLIKTRGQQVTLRCSPISGHKSVSWYQQVLGQGPQFIFQYYEKEERGRGNFPDRFSARQFPNYSSELNVNALLLGDSALYLCASSFGTGTDTQYFGPGTRLTVL.

This clone showed up many times. The read terminates 3 residues before the CDR3 end, so the remaining end is supplied by the germline J gene. The rearrangement links TRBV7-2 to TRBJ1-1; the D gene is possibly TRBD1 (6 bases). The CDR3 length is 15 residues. Germline CDR1 SGHTA, CDR2 FQGNSA. V dropped 3 bases and J dropped 4 bases, with 15 bases sitting between them. Here the CDR3 reads CASSFFPTGTTEAFF. CDR3 DNA (partial): TGTGCCAGCAGCTTTTTCCCCACAGGGACCACTGAA.

This clone appeared many times. The read ends 3 residues early relative to the CDR3; the germline J gene fills the gap. This chain connects TRBV20-1 to TRBJ2-2; D unclear. The CDR3 has 15 amino acids. Germline assignment: CDR1 DFQATT and CDR2 SNEGSKA (reference sequence). CDR3 region: CSARDPRVTNEKLFF. CDR3 bases read: TGCAGTGCTAGAGATCCCCGGGTTACTAATGAAAAG.

This clone was observed at least ten times. The read falls 3 residues short of the CDR3 end, and the missing part is taken from the germline J gene. J is TRBJ1-2 and V is TRBV6-1; tentative D call: TRBD1 (5 bases). Per the germline V gene, CDR1 is MNHNS and CDR2 is SASEGT. This CDR3 has 13 residues. Incomplete CDR3 DNA: TGTGCCAGCAGTGAAGTCGGGGGAGAAACC. Protein: CASSEVGGET. The full CDR3 protein is CASSEVGGETYTF.

Many counts were recorded for this clone. The DNA ends 3 residues before the CDR3 does, and the rest of the CDR3 is filled in from the germline J gene. The chain has TRBV19 and TRBJ1-5; D might be TRBD1 (6 bases). Germline values: CDR1 LNHDA, CDR2 SQIVND (reference sequence). The CDR3 consists of 17 residues. The V gene lost 5 bases and the J gene lost 7 bases, with 24 bases spanning the gap. The sequenced part of the CDR3 DNA is TGTGCCAGTAGTTCAGAGGGGGGGGGCGAAACAGGCCAGCCC. It codes for CASSSEGGGETGQP. The entire CDR3 sequence reads CASSSEGGGETGQPQHF. The full variable domain, with the rest looked up from reference TRBV19 and TRBJ1-5, is DGGITQSPKYLFRKEGQNVTLSCEQNLNHDAMYWYRQDPGQGLRLIYYSQIVNDFQKGDIAEGYSVSREKKESFPLTVTSAQKNPTAFYLCASSSEGGGETGQPQHFGDGTRLSIL.

This clone showed up many times. The read terminates 3 residues before the CDR3 end, so the remaining end is supplied by the germline J gene. V gene TRBV7-3 combines with J gene TRBJ2-3; weak D call: TRBD1 (6 bases). Germline CDR1 is SGHTA and CDR2 is FQGTGA. Trimming took 4 bases from V and 2 from J, leaving 10 bases between them. The CDR3 has 14 residues. The DNA read from the CDR3 is TGTGCCAGCAGCTCGCGACAGGTCACAGATACG. Protein product: CASSSRQVTDT. The entire CDR3 is CASSSRQVTDTQYF.

This clone was counted many times. The read ends 3 residues early relative to the CDR3; the germline J gene fills the gap. The J gene is TRBJ2-5, the V gene TRBV5-1; tentatively, D is TRBD1 (6 bases). The CDR3 sequence is 16 residues long. With 3 bases removed from V and 1 base from J, the gap between germline ends came to 16 bases. Germline assignment: CDR1 SGHRS and CDR2 YFSETQ. CDR3 DNA (partial): TGCGCCAGCAGCTCCTTCCCACAGGGTCTCCAAGAGACC. This codes for CASSSFPQGLQET. The whole CDR3 is CASSSFPQGLQETQYF. Full variable domain (outside the CDR3, taken from reference TRBV5-1 and TRBJ2-5): KAGVTQTPRYLIKTRGQQVTLSCSPISGHRSVSWYQQTPGQGLQFLFEYFSETQRNKGNFPGRFSGRQFSNSRSEMNVSTLELGDSALYLCASSSFPQGLQETQYFGPGTRLLVL.

This clone was counted at least ten times. The CDR3 end is not reached by the read, which stops 3 residues before it; the germline J gene fills it in. The chain joins TRBV7-9 to TRBJ2-3; possibly TRBD2 for D (6 bases). The CDR3 is 15 amino acids. Germline values: CDR1 SEHNR, CDR2 FQNEAQ (reference sequence). The CDR3 DNA, read in part, is TGTGCCAGCAGCTTAGAGGGTCAGGGCGGGGAGACG. It yields the protein CASSLEGQGGET. The complete CDR3 reads CASSLEGQGGETQYF. Variable domain in full (rest from reference TRBV7-9 and TRBJ2-3): DTGVSQNPRHKITKRGQNVTFRCDPISEHNRLYWYRQTLGQGPEFLTYFQNEAQLEKSRLLSDRFSAERPKGSFSTLEIQRTEQGDSAMYLCASSLEGQGGETQYFGPGTRLTVL.

There are many counts of this clone. The read finishes 3 residues shy of the CDR3 end, and the germline J gene is used to complete it. This chain uses TRBV12-3 or TRBV12-4 with TRBJ1-1; D might be TRBD1 (5 bases). The CDR3 contains 14 residues. With 6 bases removed from V and 2 bases from J, the gap between germline ends came to 13 bases. CDR3 sequence reads: CASRMTASNTEAFF. CDR3 bases read: TGTGCCAGCAGGATGACAGCTTCCAACACTGAA.

This clone was recorded a few times. The missing CDR3 end, 3 residues past where the read stops, is filled in from the germline J gene. The chain recombines TRBV7-2 with TRBJ1-2; maybe TRBD1 (5 bases). This CDR3 has 15 residues. Germline loops: CDR1 SGHTA, CDR2 FQGNSA. Incomplete CDR3 DNA: TGTGCCAGCAGCTCGGGACTAGCGGGGGTGGGTACC. This translates into CASSSGLAGVGT. The CDR3 in its entirety is CASSSGLAGVGTYTF.

This clone was recorded many times. CDR3 loop: CASSDQREYDTQYF. Incomplete CDR3 DNA: TGCGCCAGCAGTGATCAGCGGGAGTATGATACG. V usage is TRBV10-1 and J usage is TRBJ2-3; 8 bases agree with TRBD2. The read halts 3 residues ahead of the CDR3 end, with the missing end drawn from the germline J gene. The ends lost 3 bases at V and 6 bases at J; junction bases unmatched: 5. The germline V gene has CDR1 WNHNN and CDR2 SYGVQD (reference sequence). This CDR3 comprises 14 residues.

This clone was seen ten or more times. The CDR3 end falls 3 residues outside the read, so it is completed with the germline J gene. The chain has TRBV20-1 and TRBJ2-3; TRBD2 agrees at 9 bases. Germline CDR1 reads DFQATT; CDR2 reads SNEGSKA (reference sequence). V was pared by 6 bases and J by 2 bases, with 6 bases of the junction left unmatched. The CDR3 has 14 residues. CDR3 region: CSALSGGDTDTQYF. The sequenced part of the CDR3 DNA is TGCAGTGCCCTTAGCGGGGGAGACACAGATACG.

This clone showed up many times. The read ends 3 residues before the CDR3 terminus; that terminus is restored from the germline J gene. This chain connects TRBV5-4 to TRBJ2-3; tentatively, D is TRBD1 (6 bases). The germline V gene has CDR1 SGHNT and CDR2 YYREEE (reference sequence). Trimming pared 4 bases from V and 6 bases from J, leaving 15 bases between. CDR3 length equals 14 residues. CDR3 DNA (partial): TGTGCCAGCAGCAGAGAAACAGGGACGGATACG. As protein: CASSRETGTDT. The CDR3 in its entirety is CASSRETGTDTQYF.